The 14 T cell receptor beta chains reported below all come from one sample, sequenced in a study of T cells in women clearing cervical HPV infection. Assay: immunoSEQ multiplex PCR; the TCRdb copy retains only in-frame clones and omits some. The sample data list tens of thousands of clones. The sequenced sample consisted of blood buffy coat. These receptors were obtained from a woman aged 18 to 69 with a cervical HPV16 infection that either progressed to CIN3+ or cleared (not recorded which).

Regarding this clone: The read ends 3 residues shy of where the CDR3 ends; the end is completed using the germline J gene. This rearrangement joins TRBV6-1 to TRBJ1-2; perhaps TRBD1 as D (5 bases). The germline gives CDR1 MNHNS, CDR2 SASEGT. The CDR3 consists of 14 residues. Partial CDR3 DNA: TGTGCCAGCAGTGAAGCGGGCGCAGGGAAGGGC. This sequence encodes CASSEAGAGKG. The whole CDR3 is CASSEAGAGKGYTF.

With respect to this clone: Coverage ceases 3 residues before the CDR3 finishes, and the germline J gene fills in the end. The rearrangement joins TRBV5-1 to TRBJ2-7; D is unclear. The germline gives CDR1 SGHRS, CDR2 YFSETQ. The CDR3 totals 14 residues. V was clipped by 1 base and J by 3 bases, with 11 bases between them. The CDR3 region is CASSLSRGGYEQYF. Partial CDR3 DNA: TGCGCCAGCAGCTTGTCCAGAGGTGGCTACGAG.

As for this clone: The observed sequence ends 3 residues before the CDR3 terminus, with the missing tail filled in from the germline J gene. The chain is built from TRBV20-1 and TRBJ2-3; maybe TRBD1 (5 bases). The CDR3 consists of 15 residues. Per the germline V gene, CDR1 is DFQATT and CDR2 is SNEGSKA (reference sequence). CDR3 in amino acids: CSARPPPVGQETQYF. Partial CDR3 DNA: TGCAGTGCTAGACCGCCCCCGGTTGGACAAGAGACG.

The covered CDR3 bases are TGCAGTGCTATTTCACCGGGACTAGCGCGAGAGACC. The encoded protein is CSAISPGLARET. The full CDR3 sequence reads CSAISPGLARETQYF. This chain connects TRBV20-1 to TRBJ2-5; 10 bases are shared with TRBD2. The sequenced fragment ends 3 residues before the CDR3 boundary, so the rest is inferred from the germline J gene. The CDR3 extends over 15 amino acids. In germline, CDR1 is DFQATT, CDR2 SNEGSKA (reference sequence). Germline trimming cut 4 bases from V and 4 bases from J; bases unmatched to any gene: 9.

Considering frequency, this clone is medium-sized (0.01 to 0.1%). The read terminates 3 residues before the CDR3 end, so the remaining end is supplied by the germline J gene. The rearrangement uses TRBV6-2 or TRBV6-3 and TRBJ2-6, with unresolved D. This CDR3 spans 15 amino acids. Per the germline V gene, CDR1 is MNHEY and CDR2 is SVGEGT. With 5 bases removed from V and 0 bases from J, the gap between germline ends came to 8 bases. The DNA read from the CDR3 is TGTGCCAGCAGTCTCCAAGGCTCTGGGGCCAACGTC. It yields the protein CASSLQGSGANV. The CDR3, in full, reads CASSLQGSGANVLTF.

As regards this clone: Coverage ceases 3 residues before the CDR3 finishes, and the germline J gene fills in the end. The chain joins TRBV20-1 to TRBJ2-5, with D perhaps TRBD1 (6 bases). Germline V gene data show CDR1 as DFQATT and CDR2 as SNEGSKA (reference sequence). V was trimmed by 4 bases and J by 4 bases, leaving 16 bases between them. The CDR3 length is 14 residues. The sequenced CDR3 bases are TGCAGTGCTATTGTGGCAGGGGCGGGAGAGACC. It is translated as CSAIVAGAGET. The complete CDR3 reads CSAIVAGAGETQYF.

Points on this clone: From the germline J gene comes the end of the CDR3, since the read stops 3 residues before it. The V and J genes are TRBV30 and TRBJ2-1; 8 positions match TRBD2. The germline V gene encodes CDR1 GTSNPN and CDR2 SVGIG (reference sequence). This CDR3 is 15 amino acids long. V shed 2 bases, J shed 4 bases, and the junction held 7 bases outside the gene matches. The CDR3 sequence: CAWSYLASGYNEQFF. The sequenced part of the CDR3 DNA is TGTGCCTGGAGTTACTTGGCTAGCGGGTACAATGAG. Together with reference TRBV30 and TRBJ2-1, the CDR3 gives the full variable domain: SQTIHQWPATLVQPVGSPLSLECTVEGTSNPNLYWYRQAAGRGLQLLFYSVGIGQISSEVPQNLSASRPQDRQFILSSKKLLLSDSGFYLCAWSYLASGYNEQFFGPGTRLTVL.

CDR3 loop: CAWSVRQNTEAFF. CDR3 DNA (partial): TGTGCCTGGAGTGTACGACAGAACACTGAA. V usage is TRBV30 and J usage is TRBJ1-1; no reliable D call. The read ends 3 residues shy of where the CDR3 ends; the end is completed using the germline J gene. V gave up 0 bases and J gave up 1 base, with 6 bases separating them. Germline loops: CDR1 GTSNPN, CDR2 SVGIG (reference sequence). This CDR3 comprises 13 residues.

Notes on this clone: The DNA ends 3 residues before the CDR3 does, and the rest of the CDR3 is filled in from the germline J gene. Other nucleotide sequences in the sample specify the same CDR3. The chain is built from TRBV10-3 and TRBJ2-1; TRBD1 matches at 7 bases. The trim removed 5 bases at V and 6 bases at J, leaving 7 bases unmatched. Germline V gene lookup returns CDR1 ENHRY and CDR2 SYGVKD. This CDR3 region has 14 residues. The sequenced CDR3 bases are TGTGCCATCAGTCCATGGACAGGTAGCAATGAG. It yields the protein CAISPWTGSNE. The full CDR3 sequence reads CAISPWTGSNEQFF.

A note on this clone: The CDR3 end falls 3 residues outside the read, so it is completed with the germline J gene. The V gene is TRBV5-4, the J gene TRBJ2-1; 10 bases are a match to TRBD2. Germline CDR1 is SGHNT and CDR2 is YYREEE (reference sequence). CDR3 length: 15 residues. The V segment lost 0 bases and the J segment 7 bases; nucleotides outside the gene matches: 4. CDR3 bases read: TGTGCCAGCAGCTTGGCTAGCGGGAGAGTTAATGAG. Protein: CASSLASGRVNE. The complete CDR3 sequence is CASSLASGRVNEQFF. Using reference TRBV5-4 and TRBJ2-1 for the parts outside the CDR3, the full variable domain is ETGVTQSPTHLIKTRGQQVTLRCSSQSGHNTVSWYQQALGQGPQFIFQYYREEENGRGNFPPRFSGLQFPNYSSELNVNALELDDSALYLCASSLASGRVNEQFFGPGTRLTVL.

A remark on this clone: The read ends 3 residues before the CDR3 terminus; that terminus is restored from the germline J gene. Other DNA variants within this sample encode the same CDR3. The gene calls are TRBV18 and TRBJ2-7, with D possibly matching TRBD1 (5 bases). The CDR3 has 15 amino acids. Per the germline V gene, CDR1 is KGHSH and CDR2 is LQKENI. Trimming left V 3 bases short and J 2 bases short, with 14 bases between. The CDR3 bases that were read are TGTGCCAGCTCACCCCCAGTGACAGTGGCCTACGAG. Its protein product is CASSPPVTVAYE. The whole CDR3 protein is CASSPPVTVAYEQYF.

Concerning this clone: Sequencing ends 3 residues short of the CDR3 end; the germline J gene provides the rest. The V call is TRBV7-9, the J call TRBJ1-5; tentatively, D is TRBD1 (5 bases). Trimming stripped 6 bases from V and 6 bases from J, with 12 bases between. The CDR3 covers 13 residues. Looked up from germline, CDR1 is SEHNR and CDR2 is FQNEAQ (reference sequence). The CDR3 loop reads CASRGAWGQPQHF. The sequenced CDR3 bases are TGTGCCAGCAGAGGGGCCTGGGGTCAGCCC.

Partial CDR3 DNA: TGCGCCAGCGGCGGACAGGCGAACACTGAA. Amino acid sequence: CASGGQANTE. The entire CDR3 sequence reads CASGGQANTEAFF. The chain has TRBV5-1 and TRBJ1-1; 7 nucleotides line up with TRBD1. From the germline J gene comes the end of the CDR3, since the read stops 3 residues before it. CDR1 and CDR2 (germline): SGHRS, YFSETQ. V lost 7 bases, J lost 1 base, and 4 bases stayed unmatched. The CDR3 contains 13 residues.

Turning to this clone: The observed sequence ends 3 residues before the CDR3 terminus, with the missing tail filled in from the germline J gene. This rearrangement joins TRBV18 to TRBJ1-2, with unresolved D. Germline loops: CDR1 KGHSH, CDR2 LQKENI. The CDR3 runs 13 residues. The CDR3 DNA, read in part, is TGTGCCAGCTCACACCCGGCGGGGAGAGGC. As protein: CASSHPAGRG. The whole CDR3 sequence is CASSHPAGRGYTF.